This T cell receptor (beta chain) came from a study of naive and memory T cell subsets. Both TRBC1 and TRBC2 were covered by a beta constant-region primer of two equimolar oligonucleotides. Ligated cDNA was amplified by four rounds of PCR with nested alpha and beta constant-region primers and SP2. TCRdb recomputed calls from the UMI-ligation and nested PCR reads with MiXCR, one row per CDR3 protein. The sample carries approximately 890 distinct CDR3 sequences, 13% to 15% recorded once. This sequence was found in a human donor in good health. The material sequenced was CD8+ TEMRA cells from blood. Regarding subset: effector memory re-expressing CD45RA, CD45RA+ CD27-.

The CDR3 region has the DNA TGCGCCAGCAGCCAGTACCCCGGTAGGCGGGAGGACACCAATAAGAACAATGAGCAGTTCTTC. It is translated as CASSQYPGRREDTNKNNEQFF. The chain is built from TRBV5-1 and TRBJ2-1; 8 bases are a match to TRBD2. J lost 5 bases, V lost 4 bases, and 26 bases had no gene match. CDR3 length: 21 amino acids. Germline values: CDR1 SGHRS, CDR2 YFSETQ. The entire variable domain, with the rest obtained from reference TRBV5-1 and TRBJ2-1, is as follows: KAGVTQTPRYLIKTRGQQVTLSCSPISGHRSVSWYQQTPGQGLQFLFEYFSETQRNKGNFPGRFSGRQFSNSRSEMNVSTLELGDSALYLCASSQYPGRREDTNKNNEQFFGPGTRLTVL.